The clone carrying this T cell receptor (beta chain) was observed a few times. These data originate in a study of human T cells and chemical hapten exposure. Overall study: The sensitizing agent was 2% DPC, placed on 2 cm by 2 cm of upper inner arm skin.

A single record per CDR3 protein comes from TCRdb applying MiXCR to the RACE reads. The sample lists about 110,000 distinct CDR3 sequences, roughly 11% occurring once. The time point: patch test 1, 2 weeks after DPC sensitization. Treatment of the sample: therapeutic diphenylcyclopropenone sensitization with weekly scalp DPC. Trimming removed 4 bases from V and 5 bases from J, with 11 bases in between. The CDR3 spans 12 residues. The germline CDR1 and CDR2 sequences are SQVTM and ANQGSEA. The sequence came from a woman in her thirties or forties with alopecia areata. Some clones in this sample may be carry-over from other donors' samples. Material: whole blood, obtained in connection with sensitization to the hapten diphenylcyclopropenone (DPC). This chain connects TRBV29-1 to TRBJ2-5; D is tentatively TRBD1 or TRBD2 (5 bases each). CDR3: CSVGDGGETQYF. The CDR3 nucleotides read TGCAGCGTTGGGGACGGTGGGGAGACCCAGTACTTC.